This TCR beta chain came from a study of neoadjuvant anti-PD-1 for oral cavity cancer. The CDR3 extends over 17 amino acids. Germline lookup yields CDR1 MGHRA and CDR2 YSYEKL. Germline trimming cut 0 bases from V and 7 bases from J; bases unmatched to any gene: 8. Profiled with immunoSEQ multiplex PCR; TCRdb holds only in-frame clones, not every one. The table includes approximately 7,100 clones, around 75% detected once. The TCR sequence derives from a person aged 35 to 85 with oral cavity squamous cell carcinoma. The rearrangement joins TRBV4-1 to TRBJ1-6; 8 bases match TRBD1. The sample consisted of PBMCs, taken before nivolumab (anti-PD-1) treatment. CDR3 sequence (DNA): TGCGCCAGCAGCCAAGAGATCCTGGGACAGGTGAATTCACCCCTCCACTTT. Translation gives CASSQEILGQVNSPLHF.